This TCR beta chain was recovered during a study of shared clonotypes between healthy human individuals. Study outcomes and limitations: Tissues were not sampled, only blood, and their repertoires likely differ. Naive CD4 clonotypes were shared across several donors at roughly 5%.

Germline CDR1 reads MNHEY; CDR2 reads SVGAGI. The CDR3 is 14 residues long. Between the trimmed V and J ends, which lost 0 bases and 6 bases, there was a span of 12 bases. With respect to this clone: Its antigen is undetermined.

A CD45RA+ naive subset and a CD45RA-negative memory subset were split from CD4+ cells. Deep-level assay runs were performed. Some clones are missing from TCRdb's copy, which holds only in-frame ones; the method was immunoSEQ multiplex PCR. The table shows about 2.4 million clones, with 93% occurring only once. This chain links TRBV6-5 with TRBJ2-7; TRBD2 might be the D (5 bases). The source material was naive CD4+ T cells from PBMCs. The subset is: CD45RA+ positively selected. The receptor was isolated from a young man in good health. Some clones in this sample may be carry-over from other donors' samples. The CDR3, as DNA: TGTGCCAGCAGTTACTCCAGGACTCTGAGCGAGCAGTACTTC. The encoded protein is CASSYSRTLSEQYF.